This is a list of T cell receptor beta chains from one sample in a study of cytomegalovirus exposure and HLA in healthy donors. Measured with immunoSEQ multiplex PCR; TCRdb has only the in-frame clones, and not every one. Altogether 90,000 to 150,000 clones are present, 74% being singletons, with the ten largest covering 2% to 2.5%. Sequencing was done on a sample of PBMCs. The receptors originated from a human donor in good health. CDR3s include the opening cysteine and the closing phenylalanine or tryptophan.

TRBJ2-7 TRBV10-2 CASSDPSTGREHEQYF
TRBJ1-5 TRBV28 CASSKPGQGRQPQHF
TRBJ2-3 TRBV28 CASSLLRDTQYF
TRBJ2-7 TRBV11-2 CASSFNPGGGYEQYF
TRBJ2-1 TRBV27 CASSYRGLGDEQFF
TRBJ2-1 TRBV28 CASSLRAGGEQFF
TRBJ2-7 TRBV5-1 CASSFDSYEQYF
TRBJ1-5 TRBV19 CASSIGRTGGASQPQHF
TRBJ1-1 TRBV18 CASSPSPSNTEAFF
TRBJ1-2 TRBV27 CASSTRQGAGGYTF
TRBJ2-1 TRBV7-3 CASSPTGPGYEQFF
TRBJ1-2 TRBV4-1 CASSQDYRDGYTF
TRBJ1-5 TRBV28 CASRYGIDRSGQPQHF
TRBJ2-5 TRBV29-1 CSVRTVRETQYF
TRBJ2-5 TRBV28 CASSWTSGRGKETQYF
TRBJ1-1 TRBV19 CASSIQGVSMNTEAFF
TRBJ1-1 TRBV28 CAIRQIGYEAFF
TRBJ2-7 TRBV29-1 CSVGRGESHEQYF
TRBJ2-3 TRBV7-9 CASSLLADTQYF
TRBJ1-2 TRBV27 CASKTGGYGYTF
TRBJ1-2 TRBV5-1 CASSLPGQGHSGYTF
TRBJ2-7 TRBV14 CASSPGTHYEQYF
TRBJ2-5 TRBV5-1 CASSLFFGSEETQYF
TRBJ1-5 TRBV6-1 CASSARHYNQPQHF
TRBJ1-2 TRBV9 CASSRLSYGYTF
TRBJ1-1 TRBV5-1 CASSRRTGGDTEAFF
TRBJ1-3 TRBV11-2 CASSNQGSGNTIYF
TRBJ2-7 TRBV7-2 CASSQGDTAFWDIYEQYF
TRBJ2-3 TRBV27 CASSVDLSTQYF
TRBJ2-1 TRBV2 CASSYIKREGRNEQFF
TRBJ2-1 TRBV2 CASSEPGLSYNEQFF
TRBJ1-3 TRBV7-6 CASTLRQGAPTIYF
TRBJ2-7 TRBV28 CASSFEISSLAGSTYEQYF
TRBJ1-3 TRBV6-1 CASSELRGRPGNTIYF
TRBJ2-7 TRBV4-1 CASSQGADRATYEQYF
TRBJ2-3 TRBV18 CASSPLWWPLPDTQYF
TRBJ1-5 TRBV4-3 CASSQYRTGRQPQHF
TRBJ2-3 TRBV6-5 CASSPKGQFTDTQYF
TRBJ2-7 TRBV6-5 CASSSGSGDSSYEQYF
TRBJ2-7 TRBV5-1 CASSGAGEGEQYF
TRBJ1-2 TRBV7-9 CASSTDLVRGYGYTF
TRBJ1-1 TRBV13 CASSLPLGGNTEAFF
TRBJ2-1 TRBV25-1 CASSEHTGYNEQFF
TRBJ1-1 TRBV27 CASRNTGAGTEAFF
TRBJ2-7 TRBV5-1 CASSYPGDEQYF
TRBJ1-5 TRBV6-8 CASSARPGRSNQPQHF
TRBJ2-7 TRBV6-1 CASSLSSNRAHGQYF
TRBJ1-2 TRBV28 CASSYGQGNYGYTF
TRBJ2-1 TRBV7-8 CASSGPGLASDYNEQFF
TRBJ1-1 TRBV18 CASSMDRGIWDTEAFF
TRBJ2-1 TRBV19 CASSTPQGHKVDEQFF
TRBJ1-2 TRBV6-5 CASSPDSYGYTF